This TCR beta chain appears in the sequencing data of a study of CD8 T cells in Susac syndrome. Notes on the study in general: The authors acknowledged that the study's TCR sequencing and HLA analysis involved relatively few individuals.

Per germline, CDR1 SGHRS and CDR2 YFSETQ. The CDR3 is 13 amino acids. In this sample, this clonotype turned up a few times. Its antigen is unknown. Sequence at one end of the junction differs from germline and may be a read error. RNA was extracted with the RNeasy kit, and a quantity of roughly 0.5 to 1 ug was reverse transcribed using random hexamers. With immunoSEQ multiplex PCR, TCR beta CDR3 was amplified across 54 Vbeta and 13 Jbeta. TCRdb called the immunoSEQ multiplex PCR reads again in MiXCR, with one record for every CDR3 protein. The sample lists 150,000 to 200,000 distinct CDR3 sequences, approximately 93% seen once, with 0.08% to 0.095% in the top ten.

Sequencing used CD4+ T cells from PBMCs. The chain couples TRBV5-1 to TRBJ2-1; D is unclear. The receptor comes from a human donor with multiple sclerosis. CDR3 bases: TGTGCCAGCAGTCTCGGCACCTACAATGAGCAGTTCTTC. Residues: CASSLGTYNEQFF. Drawing the rest from reference TRBV5-1 and TRBJ2-1, the complete variable domain is KAGVTQTPRYLIKTRGQQVTLSCSPISGHRSVSWYQQTPGQGLQFLFEYFSETQRNKGNFPGRFSGRQFSNSRSEMNVSTLELGDSALYLCASSLGTYNEQFFGPGTRLTVL.